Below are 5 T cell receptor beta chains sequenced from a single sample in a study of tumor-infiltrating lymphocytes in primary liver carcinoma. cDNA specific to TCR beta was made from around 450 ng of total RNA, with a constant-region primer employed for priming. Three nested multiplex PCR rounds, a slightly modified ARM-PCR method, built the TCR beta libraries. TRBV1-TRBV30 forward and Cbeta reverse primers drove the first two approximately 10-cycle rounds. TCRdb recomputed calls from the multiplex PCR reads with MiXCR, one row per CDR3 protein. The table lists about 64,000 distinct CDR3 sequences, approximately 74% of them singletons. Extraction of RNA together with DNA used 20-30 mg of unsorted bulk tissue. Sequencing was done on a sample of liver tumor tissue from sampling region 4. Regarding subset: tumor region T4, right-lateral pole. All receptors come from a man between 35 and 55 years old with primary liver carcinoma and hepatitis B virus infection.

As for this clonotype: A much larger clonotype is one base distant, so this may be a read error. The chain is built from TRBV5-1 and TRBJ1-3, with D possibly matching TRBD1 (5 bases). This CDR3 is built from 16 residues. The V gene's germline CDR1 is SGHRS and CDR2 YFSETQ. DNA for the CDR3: TGCGCCAGCAGCTTGAGCGGGACGGGCTCTGTAAACACCATATATTTT. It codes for CASSLSGTGSVNTIYF.

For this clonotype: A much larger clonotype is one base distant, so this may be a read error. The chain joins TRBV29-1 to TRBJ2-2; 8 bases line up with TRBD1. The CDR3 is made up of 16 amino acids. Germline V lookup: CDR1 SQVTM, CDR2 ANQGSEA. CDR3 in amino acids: CSVPSPGGANTVELFF. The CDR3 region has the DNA TGCAGCGTTCCGAGTCCAGGGGGCGCGAACACCGTGGAGCTGTTTTTT.

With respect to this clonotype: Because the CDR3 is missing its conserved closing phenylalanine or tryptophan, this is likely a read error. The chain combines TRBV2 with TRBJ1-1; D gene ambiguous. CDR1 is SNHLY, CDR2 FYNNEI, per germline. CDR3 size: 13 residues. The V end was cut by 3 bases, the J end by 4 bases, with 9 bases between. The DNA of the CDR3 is TGTGCCAGCAGTGAGAATGGTGTCACTGAAGCTTTCTAT. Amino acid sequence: CASSENGVTEAFY.

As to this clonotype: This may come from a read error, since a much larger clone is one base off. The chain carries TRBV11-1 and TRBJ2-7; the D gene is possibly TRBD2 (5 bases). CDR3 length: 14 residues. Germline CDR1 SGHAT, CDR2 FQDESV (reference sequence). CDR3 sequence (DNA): TGTACCAGCAGCTTAGCGCCGGCCTCCTACGAGCAGTACTTC. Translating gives CTSSLAPASYEQYF.

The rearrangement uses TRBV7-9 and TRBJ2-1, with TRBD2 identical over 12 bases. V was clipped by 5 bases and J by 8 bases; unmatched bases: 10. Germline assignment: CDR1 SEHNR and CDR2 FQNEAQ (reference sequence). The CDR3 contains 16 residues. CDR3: CASSNSLAGGRDEQFF. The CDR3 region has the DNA TGTGCCAGCAGCAACTCACTAGCGGGAGGTCGCGATGAGCAGTTCTTC.